This paragraph reports one TCR beta chain. The V gene's germline CDR1 is SGHDN and CDR2 FVKESK. The J segment lost 8 bases and the V segment lost 5 bases, leaving 5 bases of the junction unmatched. The CDR3 is 12 amino acids. Adults between roughly 18 and 95 years of age took part from about 24 US areas. Participant-reported clinical history was the basis for cohort assignment. This specimen comes from a study of blood T cell repertoires in COVID-19. Turning to the study itself: Acute and convalescent COVID-19 samples came from the United States, Italy and Spain. T cells, B-cell-depleted T cells, or PBMCs provided the cDNA or gDNA that served as material.

Some clones are missing from TCRdb's copy, which holds only in-frame ones; the method was immunoSEQ multiplex PCR. This sample has about 220,000 clones, with 85% to 90% found just once. The gene calls are TRBV14 and TRBJ1-1, with 7 bases fitting TRBD1. The sample comprised PBMCs or T cells enriched from blood (not recorded which). This clonotype was obtained from a woman aged 18-29 years in a cohort exposed to, infected with or recovered from COVID-19 (not recorded which). CDR3 protein: CASSLQGLEAFF. The CDR3 DNA is TGTGCCAGCAGCTTACAGGGGTTAGAAGCTTTCTTT. The entire variable domain, with the rest obtained from reference TRBV14 and TRBJ1-1, is as follows: EAGVTQFPSHSVIEKGQTVTLRCDPISGHDNLYWYRRVMGKEIKFLLHFVKESKQDESGMPNNRFLAERTGGTYSTLKVQPAELEDSGVYFCASSLQGLEAFFGQGTRLTVV.